This TCR beta chain stems from a study of blood T cell repertoires in COVID-19. Data came from immunoSEQ multiplex PCR; TCRdb stores just in-frame clones and leaves some out. Here the sample spans roughly 400,000 clones, around 89% being singletons. All recovered Cohort 3 donors got two negative PCRs, got clearance, or saw symptom resolution. CDR3 size: 15 residues. The germline V gene has CDR1 SGDLS and CDR2 YYNGEE. The junction had 6 bases not matched to a gene; V was cut back by 3 bases and J by 3 bases. This sequence was found in a man between 25 and 39 years old who had recovered from COVID-19. The chain carries TRBV9 and TRBJ1-5; 7 positions agree with TRBD1. Sequencing used PBMCs or T cells enriched from blood (not recorded which). The CDR3 nucleotides read TGTGCCAGCAGCGAGGGACAGAGACCCAATCAGCCCCAGCATTTT. Translating it yields CASSEGQRPNQPQHF.